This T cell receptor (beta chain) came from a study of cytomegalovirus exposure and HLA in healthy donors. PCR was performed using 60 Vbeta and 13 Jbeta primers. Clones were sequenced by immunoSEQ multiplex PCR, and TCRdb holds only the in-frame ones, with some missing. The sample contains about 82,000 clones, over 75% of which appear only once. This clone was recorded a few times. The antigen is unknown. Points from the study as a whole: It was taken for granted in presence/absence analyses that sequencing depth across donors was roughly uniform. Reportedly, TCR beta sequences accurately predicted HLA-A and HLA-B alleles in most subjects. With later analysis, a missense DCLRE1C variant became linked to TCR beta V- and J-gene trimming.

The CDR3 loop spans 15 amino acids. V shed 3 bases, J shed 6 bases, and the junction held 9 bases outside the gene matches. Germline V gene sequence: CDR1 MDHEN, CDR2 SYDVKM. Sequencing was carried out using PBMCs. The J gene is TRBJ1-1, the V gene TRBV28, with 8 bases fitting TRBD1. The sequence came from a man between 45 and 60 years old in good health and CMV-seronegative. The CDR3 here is CASSFLDRAMAEAFF. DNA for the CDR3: TGTGCCAGCAGTTTTCTGGACAGGGCTATGGCTGAAGCTTTCTTT.